This TCR beta chain was retrieved from a study of cytomegalovirus exposure and HLA in healthy donors. The CDR3 covers 14 residues. J was trimmed by 7 bases and V by 6 bases; bases with no gene match: 6. Germline V gene data show CDR1 as MNHNS and CDR2 as SASEGT. In the PCR, 60 Vbeta and 13 Jbeta primers were used. Sequencing used immunoSEQ multiplex PCR; TCRdb keeps in-frame clones, though not all of them. The sample lists more than 95,000 clones, 76% seen once, with about 5.4% in the top ten. This clone has more than one count but fewer than ten. This TCR derives from a young woman in good health and CMV-seropositive. The source material was PBMCs. The V and J genes are TRBV6-1 and TRBJ1-6; 7 bases map to TRBD1. The CDR3: CASSPGTVNSPLHF. The CDR3 DNA follows: TGTGCCAGCAGCCCCGGGACAGTGAATTCACCCCTCCACTTT.